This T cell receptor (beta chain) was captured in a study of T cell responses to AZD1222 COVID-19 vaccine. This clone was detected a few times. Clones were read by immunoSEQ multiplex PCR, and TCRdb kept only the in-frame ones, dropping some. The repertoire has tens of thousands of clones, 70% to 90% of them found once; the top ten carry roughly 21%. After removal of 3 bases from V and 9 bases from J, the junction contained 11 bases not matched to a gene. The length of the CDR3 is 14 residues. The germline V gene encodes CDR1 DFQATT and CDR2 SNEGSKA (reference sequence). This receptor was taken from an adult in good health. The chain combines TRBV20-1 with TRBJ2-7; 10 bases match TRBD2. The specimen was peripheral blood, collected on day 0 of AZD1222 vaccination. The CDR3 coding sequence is TGCAGTGCTAGTCGATCGAGCGGGAGGGCGGGGCAGTACTTC. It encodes CSASRSSGRAGQYF.